This is a list of T cell receptor beta chains from one sample in a study of cytomegalovirus exposure and HLA in healthy donors. Using immunoSEQ multiplex PCR, the repertoire was profiled, and TCRdb retains in-frame clones only, with some absent. The repertoire holds some 140,000 clones, approximately 82% seen once, with 25% to 30% in the top ten. Source material: PBMCs. The receptors here all came from a man younger than 40 in good health and CMV-seropositive. Each CDR3 is given with its conserved first and last residue. The order of the fields is clone size, D gene, J gene, V gene, CDR3 DNA, CDR3 protein. The D gene is left open where the match is weak. Clone sizes are given selectively: once, few, many, or a class where the clone is expanded.

>once|.|TRBJ1-3|TRBV10-1
TGCGCCAGCCCGGGGGGCGGCCCTGGGGATTTT
CASPGGGPGDF
>.|.|TRBJ1-3|TRBV10-3
TGTGCCATCAGGAAACAGGGACCCAACTCTGGAAACACCATATATTTT
CAIRKQGPNSGNTIYF
>.|.|TRBJ2-7|TRBV5-1
TGCGCCAGCAGCTTGGAGGGGCCTACCTACGAGCAGTACTTC
CASSLEGPTYEQYF
>.|TRBD2|TRBJ2-1|TRBV9
TGTGCCAGCAGCGTAGATGCGGGGGGGTTCAATGAGCAGTTCTTC
CASSVDAGGFNEQFF
>.|.|TRBJ2-7|TRBV29-1
TGCAGCGTTAGCTCGAGGGACAAACGCTCCTACGAGCAGTACTTC
CSVSSRDKRSYEQYF
>.|.|TRBJ1-1|TRBV6-5
TGTGCCAGCAGTTATAGGGGGTTTCAGAACACTGAAGCTTTCTTT
CASSYRGFQNTEAFF
>.|.|TRBJ2-3|TRBV9
TGTGCCAGCAGCGGGACTCCCGTTGGAGCGCAGTATTTT
CASSGTPVGAQYF
>.|TRBD1|TRBJ1-3|TRBV7-6
TGTGCCAGCAGCTCGACAGGGTTGGGAAACACCATATATTTT
CASSSTGLGNTIYF
>many|.|TRBJ1-2|TRBV5-1
TGCGCCAGCAACCAACTACAGGGCCCATATGGCTACACCTTC
CASNQLQGPYGYTF
>.|TRBD1|TRBJ2-7|TRBV6-5
TGTGCCAGCAGTTCCCGGGACAGGGGCTACGAGCAGTACTTC
CASSSRDRGYEQYF
>once|TRBD1|TRBJ2-1|TRBV5-6
TGTGCCAGCAGTCAGGGACAGGGTGGTGATGATGAGCAGTTCTTC
CASSQGQGGDDEQFF
>.|.|TRBJ1-5|TRBV19
TGTGCCAGTAATACCGGGGGTTATAGCAATCAGCCCCAGCATTTT
CASNTGGYSNQPQHF
>.|.|TRBJ1-5|TRBV5-6
TGTGCCAGCAGCTCCGACAGATTCAATCAGCCCCAGCATTTT
CASSSDRFNQPQHF
>.|TRBD1|TRBJ1-6|TRBV15
TGTGCCACCAGTTACAGGGGGGTTAATTCACCCCTCCACTTT
CATSYRGVNSPLHF
>.|TRBD2|TRBJ2-1|TRBV2
TGTGCCAGCAGTGACAGTCTAGCGGGAGCCGCTGAGCAGTTCTTC
CASSDSLAGAAEQFF
>.|.|TRBJ2-3|TRBV4-3
TGCGCCAGCAGCCAAGATGCTAGCCCAGATACGCAGTATTTT
CASSQDASPDTQYF
>.|.|TRBJ1-4|TRBV7-2
TGTGCCAGCAAACGGTCAACTAATGAAAAACTGTTTTTT
CASKRSTNEKLFF
>.|TRBD1|TRBJ1-6|TRBV15
TGTGCCACCAGCAGAGAATTGGGACAGGGAGATTCACCCCTCCACTTT
CATSRELGQGDSPLHF
>.|.|TRBJ2-3|TRBV9
TGTGCCAGCAGCCAAGGGGTAGGGGGGGGCACAGATACGCAGTATTTT
CASSQGVGGGTDTQYF
>.|.|TRBJ1-2|TRBV7-8
TGTGCCAGCAGCTTGGCCAGGGGTGTCTACACCTTC
CASSLARGVYTF
>.|TRBD2|TRBJ2-1|TRBV19
TGTGCCAGTAGTCCCCAAGGGACTAGCGGGCCCTACAATGAGCAGTTCTTC
CASSPQGTSGPYNEQFF
>once|TRBD1|TRBJ2-3|TRBV15
TGTGCCACCAGCAGGGACAGGATCACAGATACGCAGTATTTT
CATSRDRITDTQYF
>.|.|TRBJ2-2|TRBV7-3
TGTGCCAGCACCGCAAGTCAAGCGGGGGAGCTGTTTTTT
CASTASQAGELFF
>.|.|TRBJ2-5|TRBV7-6
TGTGCCAGCAGCCCTAGTCTTCGGGAGACCCAGTACTTC
CASSPSLRETQYF
>.|TRBD2|TRBJ2-1|TRBV10-2
TGCGCCAGCAGTGATCCTAGCGGGGGGGCCCGCCCCTACAATGAGCAGTTCTTC
CASSDPSGGARPYNEQFF
>.|.|TRBJ2-1|TRBV9
TGTGCCAGCGGTAAAATAGGGGCGAACAATGAGCAGTTCTTC
CASGKIGANNEQFF
>few|TRBD2|TRBJ2-3|TRBV19
TGTGCCAGTAGTCTAGCGGGAGTGATGGGGACGCAGTATTTT
CASSLAGVMGTQYF
>.|.|TRBJ2-2|TRBV5-1
TGCGCCAGCAGCACCTCGGCGGGAACGAACACCGGGGAGCTGTTTTTT
CASSTSAGTNTGELFF
>.|TRBD2|TRBJ2-1|TRBV27
TGTGCCAGCAGTTTATGGGTGACTAGCGGGGGTCAACAGTTCTTC
CASSLWVTSGGQQFF
>.|TRBD1|TRBJ1-2|TRBV5-4
TGTGCCAGCAGCGGGAGACCCGGGACAGGGGCAATTAACTATGGCTACACCTTC
CASSGRPGTGAINYGYTF
>.|.|TRBJ1-1|TRBV6-6
TGTGCCAGCAGTTATGGGGGGAAGACTGAAGCTTTCTTT
CASSYGGKTEAFF
>.|.|TRBJ1-3|TRBV7-9
TGTGCCAGCAGCTTAGCCCTCTCTGGAAACACCATATATTTT
CASSLALSGNTIYF
>.|.|TRBJ2-3|TRBV7-2
TGTGCCAGCAGCTCGGGACTCCAGATGGATACGCAGTATTTT
CASSSGLQMDTQYF
>.|TRBD1|TRBJ1-3|TRBV30
TGTGCCTGGACCCCGACAGGGCCCTCCTCTGGAAACACCATATATTTT
CAWTPTGPSSGNTIYF
>once|.|TRBJ1-2|TRBV7-2
TGTGCCAGCAGCTTAGATCCAGGGGAGTCTTCTGGCTACACCTTC
CASSLDPGESSGYTF
>.|.|TRBJ2-7|TRBV5-6
TGTGCCAGCAGCTTAACAGGGCGCGAGCAGTACTTC
CASSLTGREQYF
>.|.|TRBJ2-5|TRBV30
TGTGCCTGGAGTGTACCCCGAGGCTCCCAAGAGACCCAGTACTTC
CAWSVPRGSQETQYF
>.|.|TRBJ1-1|TRBV27
TGTGCCAGCAGTTTAAATGAGGGCACTGAAGCTTTCTTT
CASSLNEGTEAFF
>few|.|TRBJ2-1|TRBV7-2
TGTGCCAGCAGCTTAAGGCGTCAGGGTGAGCAGTTCTTC
CASSLRRQGEQFF
>.|TRBD1|TRBJ1-6|TRBV28
TGTGCCAGCAGTTTGGACAGGGGGAAATATAATTCACCCCTCCACTTT
CASSLDRGKYNSPLHF
>.|TRBD1|TRBJ2-1|TRBV14
TGTGCCAGCAGCCGGACAGGCTACAATGAGCAGTTCTTC
CASSRTGYNEQFF
>.|TRBD2|TRBJ2-1|TRBV5-1
TGCGCCAGCAGCCCGGGACTAGCGACCTACAATGAGCAGTTCTTC
CASSPGLATYNEQFF
>.|TRBD1|TRBJ2-5|TRBV30
TGTGCCTGGAGTGGAGGGGGCATCCAAGAGACCCAGTACTTC
CAWSGGGIQETQYF
>.|.|TRBJ2-3|TRBV27
TGTGCCAGCAGTTTCGGGAGAAGCACAGATACGCAGTATTTT
CASSFGRSTDTQYF
>.|TRBD2|TRBJ2-3|TRBV19
TGTGCCAGTAGCCTCGGGACTACTGGCACAGATACGCAGTATTTT
CASSLGTTGTDTQYF
>.|TRBD1|TRBJ1-1|TRBV6-5
TGTGCCAGCAGTGTTCCAGGGGGCACTGAAGCTTTCTTT
CASSVPGGTEAFF
>.|.|TRBJ1-1|TRBV4-3
TGCGCCAGCAGCCAAGACAGGGCTCTGAACACTGAAGCTTTCTTT
CASSQDRALNTEAFF
>few|.|TRBJ2-3|TRBV9
TGTGCCAGCAGCGTAGGTACAGGGTCAAATACGCAGTATTTT
CASSVGTGSNTQYF
>.|TRBD1|TRBJ2-1|TRBV15
TGTGCCACCAGCATACAGACAGGGTACTACAATGAGCAGTTCTTC
CATSIQTGYYNEQFF